The entry below describes one T cell receptor beta chain. Antigen specificity is unknown. The entry originates in a study of T cell responses to AZD1222 COVID-19 vaccine. Study outcomes and limitations: With dominance at 160-218 and 743-854, vaccine-associated CD4 TCRs spanned spike. Samples come after the peak T cell response, not at day 14. Most donors were white British, females outnumbered males, and clonal diversity was possibly underestimated.

CDR3 length: 16 residues. The ends were cut back, 1 base at V and 0 bases at J, with 11 bases in the middle. Germline lookup yields CDR1 MDHEN and CDR2 SYDVKM. The assay was immunoSEQ multiplex PCR, and TCRdb's table has in-frame clones only and misses some. The data hold about 140,000 clones, with about 90% observed a single time. The receptor was derived from an adult in good health. The V gene is TRBV28, the J gene TRBJ2-3; no definite D call. The sequences come from peripheral blood, collected on day 0 of AZD1222 vaccination. CDR3 region: CASSLFGGSSTDTQYF. The CDR3 DNA reads TGTGCCAGCAGTTTATTTGGCGGTTCTAGCACAGATACGCAGTATTTT.